This entry is about one TCR beta chain. Likely a read error: the CDR3 ends without its conserved phenylalanine or tryptophan. For each extraction, RNA and DNA were obtained together from roughly 20-30 mg of unsorted bulk tissue. This sample was included in a study of tumor-infiltrating lymphocytes in primary liver carcinoma. In germline, CDR1 is WSHSY, CDR2 SAAADI. The CDR3 is 14 residues long. With a constant-region primer, TCR beta cDNA was made from approximately 520 ng of total RNA. A slightly modified ARM-PCR protocol with three nested multiplex PCR rounds produced these TCR beta libraries. Two initial PCR rounds of around 9 cycles each paired TRBV1-TRBV30 forward primers with a C-beta reverse primer. TCRdb used MiXCR to reprocess the multiplex PCR reads, holding one entry per CDR3 protein. The sample consists of 99,000 or so distinct CDR3 sequences, roughly 80% of them appearing once.

The V and J genes are TRBV10-2 and TRBJ2-7; 9 nucleotides agree with TRBD1. Sequencing was carried out using liver tumor tissue from sampling region 3. Stated subset: tumor region T3, left-lateral pole. The clonotype was recovered from a man aged 40-50 years with primary liver carcinoma and hepatitis B virus infection. CDR3 residues: CTTYTTGGTYEQYS. For the CDR3, the DNA is TGCACCACATACACGACAGGGGGTACCTACGAGCAGTACTCC.